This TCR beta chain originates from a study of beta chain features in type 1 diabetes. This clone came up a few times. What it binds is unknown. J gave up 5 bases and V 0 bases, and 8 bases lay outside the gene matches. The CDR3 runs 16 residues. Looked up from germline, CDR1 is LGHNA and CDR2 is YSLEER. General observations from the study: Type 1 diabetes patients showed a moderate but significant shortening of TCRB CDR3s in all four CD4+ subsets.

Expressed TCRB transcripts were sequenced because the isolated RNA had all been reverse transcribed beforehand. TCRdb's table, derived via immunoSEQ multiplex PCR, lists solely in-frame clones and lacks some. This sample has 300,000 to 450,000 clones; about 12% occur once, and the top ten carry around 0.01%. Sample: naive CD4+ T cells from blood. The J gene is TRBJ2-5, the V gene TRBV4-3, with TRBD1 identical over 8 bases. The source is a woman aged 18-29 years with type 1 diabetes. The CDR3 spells CASSQDFTGGKETQYF. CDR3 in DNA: TGCGCCAGCAGCCAAGATTTCACAGGGGGGAAGGAGACCCAGTACTTC.